The next 29 T cell receptor beta chains were all read from a single sample in a study of blood T cells in healthy people across ages. A sample-barcoded 5' primer and a J-beta primer mix were used in a second PCR of roughly 6 to 11 cycles. TCRdb passed the 5' RACE reads through MiXCR, listing each CDR3 protein once. Seen here are fewer than 2 million distinct CDR3 sequences, roughly 43% observed once, and the top ten hold 23%. What was sequenced was blood. All receptors come from a human donor in good health.

This clonotype was found a few times. The chain recombines TRBV9 with TRBJ2-5; weak D call: TRBD1 (6 bases). Trimming took 5 bases from V and 5 from J, leaving 19 bases between them. CDR3 length equals 15 residues. Looked up from germline, CDR1 is SGDLS and CDR2 is YYNGEE. CDR3 nucleotides: TGTGCCAGCAGTCTTCTGCAGGGGTTGGTCGAGACCCAGTACTTC. Translated, it gives CASSLLQGLVETQYF.

The CDR3 nucleotides are TGCGCCAGCAGCGGATCCCGAAGCTCCTACAATGAGCAGTTCTTC. It specifies CASSGSRSSYNEQFF. The genes are TRBV5-1 and TRBJ2-1; D is uncertain. The CDR3 runs 15 residues. Germline CDR1 and CDR2: SGHRS and YFSETQ. V lost 4 bases and J 0 bases, leaving 11 bases between the germline ends.

The genes are TRBV9 and TRBJ2-1; the D is unclear. The V end lost 0 bases, the J end lost 9 bases, and 10 bases lay between the germline ends. The germline V gene has CDR1 SGDLS and CDR2 YYNGEE. The CDR3 length is 13 residues. This CDR3 is CASSVAGRREQFF. The CDR3 region has the DNA TGTGCCAGCAGCGTAGCTGGTCGGCGTGAGCAGTTCTTC.

Here the CDR3 DNA reads TGCAGCGTTCTGAGCGGACAGGGAGAAGAGACCCAGTACTTC. It yields the protein CSVLSGQGEETQYF. This chain links TRBV29-1 with TRBJ2-5; 8 positions match TRBD1. This CDR3 is built from 14 residues. V was pared by 5 bases and J by 3 bases, with 8 bases of the junction left unmatched. The germline V gene has CDR1 SQVTM and CDR2 ANQGSEA.

The chain couples TRBV28 to TRBJ2-7, with D unresolved. The CDR3 consists of 14 residues. CDR1 and CDR2 from the germline V gene are MDHEN and SYDVKM. V lost 8 bases and J lost 9, with 23 bases in between. CDR3 protein: CASSGVHDLGGQYF. Here the CDR3 DNA reads TGTGCCAGCTCCGGCGTGCACGACCTTGGTGGGCAGTACTTC.

The rearrangement uses TRBV6-1 and TRBJ1-4; D remains unclear. Trimming stripped 6 bases from V and 3 bases from J, with 11 bases between. The CDR3 contains 14 residues. The germline V gene has CDR1 MNHNS and CDR2 SASEGT. CDR3 nucleotide sequence: TGTGCCAGCAGCCCCGGGAATTCTAATGAAAAACTGTTTTTT. It codes for CASSPGNSNEKLFF.

The chain has TRBV4-3 and TRBJ2-3, with TRBD1 as a possible D gene (5 bases). V shed 0 bases and J shed 2 bases, with 12 bases lying between them. The length of the CDR3 is 16 residues. Looked up from germline, CDR1 is LGHNA and CDR2 is YSLEER. The CDR3 region is CASSQEWRQFTDTQYF. The CDR3 nucleotides are TGCGCCAGCAGCCAAGAATGGAGACAGTTCACAGATACGCAGTATTTT.

This chain uses TRBV6-5 with TRBJ2-4, with D unclear. The tail of the sequence fits TRBJ2-7 better, so the J call may be wrong. Germline CDR1 reads MNHEY; CDR2 reads SVGAGI. CDR3 length: 13 amino acids. For the CDR3, the DNA is TGTGCCAGCAGTTACTCGAATCAGTACGAGCAGTACTTC. Encoded protein: CASSYSNQYEQYF.

This chain uses TRBV6-6 with TRBJ2-1, with TRBD1 identical over 8 bases. V shed 5 bases, J shed 4 bases, and the junction held 7 bases outside the gene matches. The CDR3 runs to 15 residues. CDR1 is MNHNY, CDR2 SVGAGI, per germline (reference sequence). The CDR3 spells CASSLKGQVYNEQFF. The CDR3 coding sequence is TGTGCCAGCAGTCTCAAGGGACAGGTATACAATGAGCAGTTCTTC.

CDR3 in amino acids: CASNLGGSGNTIYF. The DNA for the CDR3 is TGTGCCAGCAACCTGGGAGGGTCTGGAAACACCATATATTTT. The V gene is TRBV12-3 or TRBV12-4, the J gene TRBJ1-3; D not resolved. The germline V and J ends were trimmed by 7 bases and 1 base, with 11 bases remaining between them. CDR3 length: 14 amino acids.

The V call is TRBV29-1, the J call TRBJ2-7, with TRBD1 matching 8 bases. Germline V CDR1 and CDR2: SQVTM, ANQGSEA. This CDR3 is built from 13 residues. Trimming at V came to 6 bases and at J to 3 bases, leaving 7 bases not matched to a gene. The CDR3 DNA reads TGCAGCGTCACAGGGGGTAAGGGCTACGAGCAGTACTTC. Translation gives CSVTGGKGYEQYF.

This clonotype was picked up a small number of times. This sequence joins TRBV29-1 and TRBJ1-2; no reliable D call. Germline loops: CDR1 SQVTM, CDR2 ANQGSEA. V was trimmed by 7 bases and J by 4 bases, leaving 10 bases between them. The CDR3 sequence is 11 residues long. The chain's CDR3 is CSDSESYGYTF. The DNA for the CDR3 is TGCAGCGACAGTGAAAGCTATGGCTACACCTTC.

The V call is TRBV4-3, the J call TRBJ1-4, with 10 bases that match TRBD1. The CDR3 is 16 amino acids. The junction had 5 bases not matched to a gene; V was cut back by 3 bases and J by 4 bases. Germline V CDR1 and CDR2: LGHNA, YSLEER. The CDR3 nucleotides read TGCGCCAGCAGCCAGGGCGGGACAGGGGTTAATGAAAAACTGTTTTTT. This codes for CASSQGGTGVNEKLFF.

This clonotype was seen a handful of times. A much more abundant neighbour one base away suggests this may be a read error. This rearrangement joins TRBV5-1 to TRBJ1-6; TRBD1 agrees at 9 bases. Germline V gives CDR1 SGHRS, CDR2 YFSETQ. Trimming removed 7 bases from V and 9 bases from J; junction bases left unmatched: 8. CDR3 size: 14 residues. The CDR3 here is CASGSRTGASPLHF. The CDR3 nucleotides are TGCGCCAGCGGCTCAAGGACAGGGGCTTCACCCCTCCACTTT. The variable domain in full, with the rest retrieved from reference TRBV5-1 and TRBJ1-6, is KAGVTQTPRYLIKTRGQQVTLSCSPISGHRSVSWYQQTPGQGLQFLFEYFSETQRNKGNFPGRFSGRQFSNSRSEMNVSTLELGDSALYLCASGSRTGASPLHFGNGTRLTVT.

J is TRBJ2-7 and V is TRBV11-1; maybe TRBD2 (6 bases). Germline V gives CDR1 SGHAT, CDR2 FQDESV (reference sequence). V dropped 8 bases and J dropped 6 bases, with 17 bases sitting between them. The CDR3 sequence is 13 residues long. The CDR3 sequence: CASGPGTFGEQYF. The CDR3, as DNA: TGTGCCAGCGGGCCCGGGACTTTTGGCGAGCAGTACTTC.

J is TRBJ2-1 and V is TRBV6-2 or TRBV6-3, with D tentatively TRBD1 (6 bases). Germline V gene lookup returns CDR1 MNHEY and CDR2 SVGEGT. The CDR3 consists of 14 residues. The ends were cut back, 4 bases at V and 4 bases at J, with 11 bases in the middle. The chain's CDR3 is CASSWAGEYNEQFF. The CDR3 nucleotides read TGTGCCAGCAGTTGGGCAGGGGAGTACAATGAGCAGTTCTTC.

V usage is TRBV28 and J usage is TRBJ2-4; 7 bases fit TRBD1. V trimming: 3 bases; J trimming: 3 bases; junction bases outside the gene matches: 5. This CDR3 is 15 amino acids long. CDR1 and CDR2 from the germline V gene are MDHEN and SYDVKM. The CDR3 protein is CASSFFAGGKNIQYF. Here the CDR3 DNA reads TGTGCCAGCAGTTTCTTCGCAGGGGGCAAAAACATTCAGTACTTC.

This clonotype was seen a handful of times. J is TRBJ1-5 and V is TRBV24-1, with 7 bases that match TRBD1. V lost 5 bases and J lost 1; bases outside the gene matches: 7. Germline V CDR1 and CDR2: KGHDR, SFDVKD. The CDR3 extends over 16 amino acids. CDR3 bases: TGTGCCACCAGTGGACAGGGTGGAGGGAGCAATCAGCCCCAGCATTTT. Residues: CATSGQGGGSNQPQHF.

The sample holds a few counts of this clonotype. This chain connects TRBV28 to TRBJ1-4, with D possibly TRBD1 on 5 matching bases. This CDR3 spans 15 amino acids. Germline loops: CDR1 MDHEN, CDR2 SYDVKM. V lost 2 bases, J lost 7 bases, and 14 bases lay in between. The DNA for the CDR3 is TGTGCCAGCAGTTTAGTGGGTACAAGGGGTGAAAAACTGTTTTTT. Encoded protein: CASSLVGTRGEKLFF.

The V call is TRBV15, the J call TRBJ1-1; D is perhaps TRBD1 (5 bases). The germline V gene encodes CDR1 LNHNV and CDR2 YYDKDF (reference sequence). Trimming took 6 bases from V and 1 from J, leaving 12 bases between them. The CDR3 totals 14 residues. DNA of the CDR3: TGTGCCACCAGATGGGGCAGCTCGAACACTGAAGCTTTCTTT. Translation gives CATRWGSSNTEAFF.

The gene calls are TRBV4-3 and TRBJ2-3; no definite D call. Germline V gene sequence: CDR1 LGHNA, CDR2 YSLEER. Trimming removed 1 base from V and 5 bases from J, with 10 bases in between. The CDR3 has 14 residues. The CDR3, as DNA: TGCGCCAGCAGCCAAGGGGTGCTCGGAGATACGCAGTATTTT. Its translation: CASSQGVLGDTQYF.

The V and J genes are TRBV7-2 and TRBJ1-1, with a possible D match to TRBD1 (6 bases). Germline CDR1 SGHTA, CDR2 FQGNSA. This CDR3 is built from 13 residues. With 2 bases removed from V and 7 bases from J, the gap between germline ends came to 11 bases. The CDR3 nucleotides read TGTGCCAGCAGCTTAACGGACAGTGTTGAAGCTTTCTTT. Translation gives CASSLTDSVEAFF. Full variable domain (rest looked up from reference TRBV7-2 and TRBJ1-1): GAGVSQSPSNKVTEKGKDVELRCDPISGHTALYWYRQSLGQGLEFLIYFQGNSAPDKSGLPSDRFSAERTGGSVSTLTIQRTQQEDSAVYLCASSLTDSVEAFFGQGTRLTVV.

This clonotype was observed a few times. The chain joins TRBV7-2 to TRBJ2-7, with 9 positions matching TRBD1. CDR3 length: 15 residues. V trimming: 4 bases; J trimming: 2 bases; junction bases outside the gene matches: 6. Germline CDR1 is SGHTA and CDR2 is FQGNSA. This CDR3 reads CASSSQGARPYEQYF. Written as DNA, the CDR3 is TGTGCCAGCAGCTCACAGGGGGCGCGCCCCTACGAGCAGTACTTC.

For this clonotype: No conserved phenylalanine or tryptophan is present at the end of the CDR3, so a read error is the likely explanation. No DNA is shown, since the ends of the CDR3 on it are uncertain; the CDR3 is the one TCRdb lists. The chain is built from TRBV20-1 and TRBJ1-2; the DNA was not used to check the table's D call, TRBD1. Counting both end residues, the CDR3 totals 13 amino acids. Germline V CDR1 and CDR2: DFQATT, SNEGSKA (reference sequence). CDR3 amino acids: CSASQTGFYGYTC.

This clonotype has more than one count but fewer than ten. This sequence joins TRBV4-3 and TRBJ1-1; D remains unclear. Trimming shortened V by 3 bases and J by 5 bases, and 13 bases separated the two germline ends. Per germline, CDR1 LGHNA and CDR2 YSLEER. The CDR3 consists of 14 residues. The CDR3 sequence: CASSQSWGDTEAFF. CDR3 DNA: TGCGCCAGCAGCCAGTCCTGGGGAGATACTGAAGCTTTCTTT.

This chain joins TRBV29-1 and TRBJ2-1, with no clear D. The CDR3 runs to 13 residues. V lost 6 bases, J lost 5 bases, and 14 bases lay in between. CDR1 and CDR2 (germline): SQVTM, ANQGSEA. CDR3 sequence (DNA): TGCAGCGTCCGGACGGTAAACGACAATGAGCAGTTCTTC. This codes for CSVRTVNDNEQFF.

The J gene is TRBJ1-4, the V gene TRBV5-1; D is uncertain. The CDR3 runs to 14 residues. V was clipped by 4 bases and J by 5 bases, with 12 bases between them. CDR1 and CDR2 from the germline V gene are SGHRS and YFSETQ. CDR3 sequence reads: CASSPDPGNEKLFF. The CDR3 DNA is TGCGCCAGCAGCCCAGACCCGGGGAATGAAAAACTGTTTTTT.

The sample holds a few counts of this clonotype. The rearrangement links TRBV9 to TRBJ2-7; 7 positions match TRBD2. The CDR3 has 14 amino acids. In germline, CDR1 is SGDLS, CDR2 YYNGEE. The V and J ends lost 0 bases and 3 bases, in that order; junction bases with no gene match: 3. This CDR3 is CASSVAGGNYEQYF. The CDR3, as DNA: TGTGCCAGCAGCGTAGCGGGAGGTAACTACGAGCAGTACTTC.

This clonotype was counted a few times. The chain couples TRBV7-2 to TRBJ2-7; 7 bases are a match to TRBD2. CDR1 is SGHTA, CDR2 FQGNSA, per germline. This CDR3 has 15 residues. V shed 2 bases, J shed 3 bases, and the junction held 7 bases outside the gene matches. CDR3 in amino acids: CASSLRGTKYYEQYF. The CDR3 region has the DNA TGTGCCAGCAGCTTAAGAGGGACTAAATACTACGAGCAGTACTTC. The full variable domain, with the rest looked up from reference TRBV7-2 and TRBJ2-7, is GAGVSQSPSNKVTEKGKDVELRCDPISGHTALYWYRQSLGQGLEFLIYFQGNSAPDKSGLPSDRFSAERTGGSVSTLTIQRTQQEDSAVYLCASSLRGTKYYEQYFGPGTRLTVT.